This T cell receptor (beta chain) was identified in a study of T cell responses to AZD1222 COVID-19 vaccine. Overall study results and limits: Increased Spike-specific TCR breadth and depth were observed after two AZD1222 doses. Donors were largely white British and mainly female; clonal diversity was possibly underestimated. Unmutated variant regions are reportedly targeted by nearly half of spike-specific TCRs.

Generated by immunoSEQ multiplex PCR, the TCRdb table keeps only in-frame clones and is missing some. The sample holds around 120,000 clones; 92% are singletons and the top ten take 14%. Germline CDR1 MDHEN, CDR2 SYDVKM. This CDR3 spans 14 amino acids. V was clipped by 10 bases and J by 4 bases, with 18 bases between them. As concerns this clone: The antigen is not known.

The rearrangement uses TRBV28 and TRBJ2-3, with TRBD2 as a possible D gene (6 bases). Here the sequenced sample was peripheral blood, taken on day 0 of AZD1222 vaccination. This receptor was identified in an adult in good health. In nucleotides, the CDR3 is TGTGCCACCTCAGACCCCGGGGAGGCAGATACGCAGTATTTT. This gives the protein CATSDPGEADTQYF.